This T cell receptor (beta chain) was captured in a study of Ad26.COV2.S vaccination and SARS-CoV-2 variants. Overall study findings and caveats: With respect to non-spike TCR breadth, vaccine and placebo recipients were similar.

Note on this clone: What it recognizes is unknown.

Method: immunoSEQ multiplex PCR; TCRdb's copy keeps in-frame clones and lacks some. The table has roughly 380,000 clones, 92% seen once. This clonotype originated in a human donor who had recovered from COVID-19. The specimen was peripheral blood, collected after recovery from COVID-19.

The CDR3 spells CASSYSKGYGNTIYF. The CDR3 DNA sequence: TGTGCCAGCAGTTACTCGAAGGGGTATGGAAACACCATATATTTT. V and J are TRBV6-5 and TRBJ1-3; D may be TRBD1 (5 bases). This CDR3 region has 15 residues. Germline V gene sequence: CDR1 MNHEY, CDR2 SVGAGI. The V and J ends lost 0 bases and 3 bases respectively, with 9 bases between them.